Ten or more counts support the clone carrying this T cell receptor beta chain. The antigen is unknown. RNA transcripts were the template for amplifying TCR beta CDR3 regions. During a first-round RT-PCR of the TCR CDR3, the HTBI primer set was used. One entry per CDR3 protein results from TCRdb running MiXCR on the multiplex PCR reads. The table records about 360,000 distinct CDR3 sequences, less than 15% of them present only once. The sample comes from a study of T cells in Graves' hyperthyroidism and ophthalmopathy. The germline V gene has CDR1 KGHSH and CDR2 LQKENI. The CDR3 loop spans 14 amino acids. The V end was cut by 3 bases, the J end by 3 bases, with 12 bases between. Broader study findings: Ophthalmopathy was distinguished from stable hyperthyroidism by 13 V-J signatures.

Hyperthyroidism, newly diagnosed and lasting under 2 months, affected patients aged 18 to 65. Isolation of PBMCs was performed on 9.5 to 10 ml fresh peripheral blood. The receptor comes from a man aged 30-40 years with Graves' hyperthyroidism that later progressed to Graves' ophthalmopathy. This chain joins TRBV18 and TRBJ2-7, with a tentative D call TRBD1 (7 bases). The specimen sequenced was blood. The CDR3 sequence: CASSPLRDSYEQYF. CDR3 nucleotides: TGTGCCAGCTCACCCCTGCGGGACAGCTACGAGCAGTACTTC.